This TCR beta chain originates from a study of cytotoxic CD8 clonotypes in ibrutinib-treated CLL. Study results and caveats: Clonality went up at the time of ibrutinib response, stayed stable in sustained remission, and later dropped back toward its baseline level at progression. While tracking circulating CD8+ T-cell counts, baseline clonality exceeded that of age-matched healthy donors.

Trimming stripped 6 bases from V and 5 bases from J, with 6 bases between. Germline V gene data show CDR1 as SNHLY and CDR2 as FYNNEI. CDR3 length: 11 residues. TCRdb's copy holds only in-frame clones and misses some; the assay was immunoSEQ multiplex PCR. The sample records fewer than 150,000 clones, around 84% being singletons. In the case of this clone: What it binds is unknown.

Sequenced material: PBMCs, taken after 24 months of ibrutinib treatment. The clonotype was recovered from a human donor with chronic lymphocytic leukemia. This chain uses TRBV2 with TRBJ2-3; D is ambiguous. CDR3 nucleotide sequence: TGTGCCAGCAGCATGGAAGATACGCAGTATTTT. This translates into CASSMEDTQYF.